This T cell receptor (beta chain) is from a study of cytomegalovirus exposure and HLA in healthy donors. Overall study findings and caveats: Analyses of presence and absence presupposed an approximately uniform sequencing depth across donors. Researchers reported that a few CMV-associated chains were confirmed in vitro as CMV antigen-specific.

The CDR3 has 14 residues. The V end lost 0 bases, the J end lost 8 bases, and 15 bases lay between the germline ends. Germline V gene data show CDR1 as GTSNPN and CDR2 as SVGIG (reference sequence). Unrecorded immune exposures were likely, despite nominal health at sampling. PCR employed 60 Vbeta and 13 Jbeta primers. Authors' analysis steps: About 10 million of some 80 million unique TCR beta chains were shared, per a later count. Assay used: immunoSEQ multiplex PCR; TCRdb lists only in-frame clones, some missing. D and trimming come from the DNA, and the V and J calls and clone size come from that table. The table includes tens of thousands of clones, around 80% detected once. About this clone: Its target is unknown.

Sequencing was performed on PBMCs. The chain carries TRBV30 and TRBJ2-3, with D uncertain. The receptor was derived from a man aged 40-49 years in good health and CMV-seronegative. CDR3 residues: CAWSVQPPAGTQYF. The CDR3 DNA reads as TGTGCCTGGAGTGTACAGCCCCCCGCCGGTACGCAGTATTTT.